This T cell receptor beta chain was recovered during a study of blood T cell repertoires in COVID-19. Study-wide context: The study drew acute and convalescent COVID-19 samples from the United States, Italy and Spain. From T cells, B-cell-depleted T cells, or PBMCs came the material, which was cDNA or gDNA.

In the original processing: Amplification from reference gene primers served as the basis for estimated nucleated cell counts. Using immunoSEQ multiplex PCR, the repertoire was profiled, and TCRdb retains in-frame clones only, with some absent. V, J and clone size reflect that table, while D and trimming were determined from the DNA. The sample includes about 130,000 clones, roughly 90% of them seen just once. The CDR3 is 16 residues long. Germline V CDR1 and CDR2: SGHAT, FQNNGV. Unmatched junction bases numbered 8, after V lost 3 bases and J lost 3 bases. This clonotype originated in a man between 65 and 85 years old with active COVID-19. Sequenced input: peripheral blood. This chain links TRBV11-2 with TRBJ2-7; the match to TRBD2 covers 10 bases. This CDR3 is CASSFVTSGIGYEQYF. As DNA, the CDR3 is TGTGCCAGCAGCTTCGTCACTAGCGGGATAGGCTACGAGCAGTACTTC.